This T cell receptor (beta chain) was identified in a study of blood T cells in healthy people across ages. Total RNA was extracted at no less than 6 micrograms per sample. The CDR3 runs to 17 residues. With V trimmed by 1 base and J by 2 bases, 7 bases remained unmatched. With a J-beta primer mix and a sample-barcoded 5' primer, a second PCR ran 7 to 11 cycles. Each of the samples gave a minimum of 2.5 million paired-end reads that contained CDR3. MiXCR was run by TCRdb on the 5' RACE reads, yielding one entry per CDR3 protein. The sample lists 730,000 or so distinct CDR3 sequences; approximately 40% were seen once.

The V gene is TRBV12-3 or TRBV12-4, the J gene TRBJ2-3; 9 bases agree with TRBD2. This receptor was obtained from a man aged 80 or over in good health. The specimen was blood. DNA for the CDR3: TGTGCCAGCAGTTTAGTAAGGCTAGCGGGGTCCACAGATACGCAGTATTTT. Protein: CASSLVRLAGSTDTQYF.